This TCR beta chain was documented in a study of blood T cell repertoires in COVID-19. Study background: Material from acute and convalescent COVID-19 was sourced from the United States, Italy and Spain. PBMCs, B-cell-depleted T cells, or T cells provided the cDNA or gDNA that made up the material.

In the source study's methods: Estimated nucleated cell counts came from reference gene primer amplification. Sequencing used immunoSEQ multiplex PCR; TCRdb keeps in-frame clones, though not all of them. V and J calls and clone size come straight from that table; D and trimming were deduced from the DNA. The sample contains a few hundred thousand clones, about nine tenths of which appear only once. This clone has more than one count but fewer than ten. This CDR3 comprises 13 residues. Germline V lookup: CDR1 SGHTA, CDR2 FQGTGA. With 3 bases removed from V and 0 bases from J, the gap between germline ends came to 5 bases.

The rearrangement links TRBV7-3 to TRBJ1-1; D remains unclear. The receptor's source is a middle-aged man with active or convalescent COVID-19. The sample comprised peripheral blood. The CDR3 DNA reads as TGTGCCAGCAGCTTCCACATGAACACTGAAGCTTTCTTT. Protein sequence: CASSFHMNTEAFF.